The 21 T cell receptor beta chains in this list originate from one sample, sequenced in a study of T cell responses to AZD1222 COVID-19 vaccine. The repertoire was sequenced with immunoSEQ multiplex PCR; TCRdb's copy has only in-frame clones and lacks some. Found here are just under 95,000 clones, approximately 90% of them singletons; the top ten hold about a fifth. The sequences come from peripheral blood, collected on day 0 of AZD1222 vaccination. The receptor set was obtained from an adult in good health.

V usage is TRBV3-1 (or the pseudogene TRBV3-2) and J usage is TRBJ2-7; D possibly uses TRBD1 or TRBD2 (6 bases each). The V and J ends lost 1 base and 5 bases respectively, with 15 bases between them. The CDR3 is made up of 15 amino acids. The V gene's germline CDR1 is LGHDT and CDR2 YNNKEL (reference sequence). The CDR3 DNA follows: TGTGCCAGCAGCCAAGTTTCACAGGGACTCCACGAGCAGTACTTC. It codes for CASSQVSQGLHEQYF.

The rearrangement joins TRBV6-2 or TRBV6-3 to TRBJ1-2; D not certain. The CDR3 runs 18 residues. The V and J ends lost 0 bases and 4 bases respectively, with 21 bases between them. Germline CDR1 is MNHEY and CDR2 is SVGEGT. The DNA of the CDR3 is TGTGCCAGCAGTTACTCCCGGGCTCCCGTACCCGACGGCTATGGCTACACCTTC. It encodes CASSYSRAPVPDGYGYTF.

This chain connects TRBV4-3 to TRBJ2-6; D gene uncertain. The V gene lost 1 base and the J gene lost 0 bases, with 10 bases spanning the gap. CDR3 length: 17 residues. Germline V gene lookup returns CDR1 LGHNA and CDR2 YSLEER. CDR3 protein: CASSQAQSVSGANVLTF. DNA for the CDR3: TGCGCCAGCAGCCAAGCCCAATCTGTCTCTGGGGCCAACGTCCTGACTTTC.

The J gene is TRBJ2-2, the V gene TRBV5-4; 7 bases map to TRBD2. CDR1 is SGHNT, CDR2 YYREEE, per germline (reference sequence). The V segment lost 3 bases and the J segment 4 bases; nucleotides outside the gene matches: 6. The CDR3 loop spans 15 amino acids. The CDR3, as DNA: TGTGCCAGCAGCTCCGGGGGGTCGGGCACCGGGGAGCTGTTTTTT. It translates to CASSSGGSGTGELFF.

The chain recombines TRBV7-2 with TRBJ2-7; D gene ambiguous. Germline V lookup: CDR1 SGHTA, CDR2 FQGNSA. Trimming took 3 bases from V and 3 from J, leaving 12 bases between them. This CDR3 region has 14 residues. The CDR3 DNA sequence: TGTGCCAGCAGCTTGGGCAGGCGATACTACGAGCAGTACTTC. It yields the protein CASSLGRRYYEQYF.

The V gene is TRBV7-9, the J gene TRBJ2-2, with 8 nucleotides matching TRBD2. The germline V gene has CDR1 SEHNR and CDR2 FQNEAQ (reference sequence). Losses at the gene ends were 11 bases for V and 4 bases for J; bases not matched to a gene: 9. This CDR3 is built from 14 residues. This chain's CDR3 is CALPGGRGTGELFF. Here the CDR3 DNA reads TGTGCCCTCCCGGGGGGGAGAGGCACCGGGGAGCTGTTTTTT.

V usage is TRBV9 and J usage is TRBJ2-2; D perhaps matches TRBD1 (6 bases). The CDR3 loop spans 15 amino acids. Germline values: CDR1 SGDLS, CDR2 YYNGEE. The V end lost 0 bases, the J end lost 2 bases, and 8 bases lay between the germline ends. DNA for the CDR3: TGTGCCAGCAGCGTAGAGACAGGAAACACCGGGGAGCTGTTTTTT. It is translated as CASSVETGNTGELFF.

The V and J genes are TRBV4-2 and TRBJ2-1; TRBD2 matches at 10 bases. The trim removed 0 bases at V and 10 bases at J, leaving 9 bases unmatched. The CDR3 is 16 residues long. CDR1 is LGHNA and CDR2 is YNFKEQ in the germline V gene. CDR3 amino acids: CASSQDSFLAGDEQFF. CDR3 nucleotide sequence: TGTGCCAGCAGCCAAGATAGTTTTCTAGCGGGGGACGAGCAGTTCTTC.

The chain recombines TRBV5-1 with TRBJ1-1, with 7 bases lining up with TRBD1. The V gene's germline CDR1 is SGHRS and CDR2 YFSETQ. V was clipped by 2 bases and J by 7 bases; unmatched bases: 2. This CDR3 has 12 amino acids. In DNA form, the CDR3 reads TGCGCCAGCAGCTTCAGACAGGGTGAAGCTTTCTTT. Encoded protein: CASSFRQGEAFF.

The chain combines TRBV3-1 (or the pseudogene TRBV3-2) with TRBJ2-1; D may be TRBD1 or TRBD2 (5 bases each). CDR1 LGHDT and CDR2 YNNKEL come from the germline V gene (reference sequence). The V gene lost 2 bases and the J gene lost 9 bases, with 17 bases spanning the gap. The CDR3 is made up of 15 amino acids. CDR3 sequence reads: CASSQIWDGVGEQFF. In DNA, the CDR3 is TGTGCCAGCAGCCAAATTTGGGACGGGGTGGGTGAGCAGTTCTTC.

In its sample, this clone was seen once. The genes are TRBV7-2 and TRBJ1-2; TRBD1 is a possible D gene (5 bases). The CDR3 runs to 13 residues. Germline V lookup: CDR1 SGHTA, CDR2 FQGNSA. V dropped 2 bases and J dropped 3 bases, with 7 bases sitting between them. Here the CDR3 reads CASSLKGDYGYTF. CDR3 nucleotide sequence: TGTGCCAGCAGCTTAAAAGGGGACTATGGCTACACCTTC.

The chain couples TRBV5-4 to TRBJ2-2, with 8 nucleotides matching TRBD2. There are 15 residues in the CDR3. The V gene end was trimmed by 4 bases and the J gene end by 0 bases; junction bases not matched to a gene: 2. Germline loops: CDR1 SGHNT, CDR2 YYREEE (reference sequence). The CDR3 region is CASSTGGANTGELFF. The CDR3 nucleotides read TGTGCCAGCAGCACCGGGGGGGCGAACACCGGGGAGCTGTTTTTT.

The gene calls are TRBV10-3 and TRBJ1-2; D is undetermined. Germline V gene sequence: CDR1 ENHRY, CDR2 SYGVKD. Trimming cost V 0 bases and J 10 bases, with 12 bases left between them. The CDR3 covers 13 residues. The chain's CDR3 is CAISESTRPLYTF. DNA of the CDR3: TGTGCCATCAGTGAGTCAACCCGCCCACTCTACACCTTC.

The rearrangement joins TRBV7-3 to TRBJ2-3; maybe TRBD2 (5 bases). The CDR3 extends over 13 amino acids. Trimming took 5 bases from V and 4 from J, leaving 10 bases between them. CDR1 and CDR2 from the germline V gene are SGHTA and FQGTGA. The CDR3: CASSPPGADTQYF. The DNA for the CDR3 is TGTGCCAGCAGCCCCCCCGGGGCAGATACGCAGTATTTT.

The V gene is TRBV18, the J gene TRBJ2-7; 8 bases are a match to TRBD1. CDR1 and CDR2 from the germline V gene are KGHSH and LQKENI. The CDR3 totals 13 residues. J lost 6 bases, V lost 3 bases, and 4 bases had no gene match. The CDR3 bases are TGTGCCAGCTCACCGGGGCAGGGGGCCGAGCAGTACTTC. Translating it yields CASSPGQGAEQYF.

The rearrangement joins TRBV19 to TRBJ2-7; TRBD2 is a possible D gene (5 bases). CDR1 is LNHDA, CDR2 SQIVND, per germline (reference sequence). The V end was cut by 7 bases, the J end by 6 bases, with 16 bases between. This CDR3 has 13 amino acids. CDR3 sequence reads: CASTEGSVGEQYF. The DNA of the CDR3 is TGTGCCAGTACAGAAGGGAGCGTGGGCGAGCAGTACTTC.

The chain carries TRBV4-2 and TRBJ1-5, with TRBD1 as a possible D gene (5 bases). Germline V gene data show CDR1 as LGHNA and CDR2 as YNFKEQ. Between the trimmed V and J ends, which lost 0 bases and 1 base, there was a span of 7 bases. This CDR3 has 15 residues. The CDR3 sequence is CASSQEAGSNQPQHF. Here the CDR3 DNA reads TGTGCCAGCAGCCAAGAGGCAGGGAGCAATCAGCCCCAGCATTTT.

V and J are TRBV28 and TRBJ1-3; weak D call: TRBD1 (5 bases). The V gene's germline CDR1 is MDHEN and CDR2 SYDVKM. The CDR3 extends over 18 amino acids. V was trimmed by 5 bases and J by 0 bases, leaving 20 bases between them. DNA of the CDR3: TGTGCCAGCAGTCCCGGGGCCGGGATTCGTACCTCTGGAAACACCATATATTTT. It yields the protein CASSPGAGIRTSGNTIYF.

The chain links TRBV11-2 to TRBJ1-5; TRBD1 is a possible D gene (6 bases). V shed 5 bases and J shed 9 bases, with 17 bases lying between them. The CDR3 sequence is 14 residues long. Germline CDR1 reads SGHAT; CDR2 reads FQNNGV. The CDR3 nucleotides are TGTGCCAGCAGCCCCACAGGAGGGGGTAGGCCCCAGCATTTT. It specifies CASSPTGGGRPQHF.

The chain has TRBV7-2 and TRBJ1-2, with D unresolved. This CDR3 contains 16 residues. CDR1 and CDR2 from the germline V gene are SGHTA and FQGNSA. V was clipped by 0 bases and J by 0 bases, with 11 bases between them. The CDR3 sequence: CASSLATSATNYGYTF. CDR3 DNA sequence: TGTGCCAGCAGCTTAGCCACATCGGCCACTAACTATGGCTACACCTTC.

V is TRBV6-6 and J is TRBJ1-2; possibly TRBD1 for D (5 bases). Looked up from germline, CDR1 is MNHNY and CDR2 is SVGAGI (reference sequence). V was pared by 3 bases and J by 8 bases, with 13 bases between. This CDR3 has 13 residues. Here the CDR3 DNA reads TGTGCCAGCAGTTATATCCAGGGTCAGGGCTACACCTTC. Its translation is CASSYIQGQGYTF.